What follows are 21 T cell receptor beta chains derived from one specimen sequenced in a study of blood T cell repertoires in COVID-19. The data were produced by immunoSEQ multiplex PCR, yet TCRdb's version contains in-frame clones alone and is incomplete. The sample lists about 260,000 clones; roughly 83% were seen once. The sequencing input was peripheral blood. These receptors all stem from a man aged 60 to 69 who had recovered from COVID-19.

The rearrangement joins TRBV7-9 to TRBJ2-1; 14 bases match TRBD2. The V gene end was trimmed by 5 bases and the J gene end by 5 bases; junction bases not matched to a gene: 8. From germline, CDR1 is SEHNR and CDR2 FQNEAQ (reference sequence). The CDR3 is 17 residues long. CDR3 coding DNA: TGTGCCAGCAGCAGACGAGGGGGACTAGCGGGAGACAATGAGCAGTTCTTC. Translation: CASSRRGGLAGDNEQFF.

The chain has TRBV27 and TRBJ2-3, with TRBD1 matching 9 bases. Trimming cost V 8 bases and J 2 bases; bases outside gene matches: 2. Looked up from germline, CDR1 is MNHEY and CDR2 is SMNVEV (reference sequence). This CDR3 has 13 residues. The CDR3 loop reads CASRTGATDTQYF. In DNA form, the CDR3 reads TGTGCCAGCCGGACAGGGGCCACAGATACGCAGTATTTT.

The genes are TRBV9 and TRBJ2-1, with 7 nucleotides matching TRBD2. The J segment lost 12 bases and the V segment lost 4 bases, leaving 16 bases of the junction unmatched. The CDR3 extends over 15 amino acids. Germline CDR1 is SGDLS and CDR2 is YYNGEE. This chain's CDR3 is CASSQGTSVPRGQFF. CDR3 sequence (DNA): TGTGCCAGCAGCCAAGGCACTAGCGTCCCGAGGGGGCAGTTCTTC.

A single count supports this clone. This chain joins TRBV11-2 and TRBJ2-7; TRBD2 matches 11 bases. The J segment lost 3 bases and the V segment lost 6 bases, leaving 4 bases of the junction unmatched. Per the germline V gene, CDR1 is SGHAT and CDR2 is FQNNGV. The CDR3 is 14 amino acids. CDR3 DNA sequence: TGTGCCAGCAGGCGAACTAGCGGGAGCTACGAGCAGTACTTC. Translated: CASRRTSGSYEQYF.

This rearrangement joins TRBV28 to TRBJ1-2; D perhaps matches TRBD1 (6 bases). Germline loops: CDR1 MDHEN, CDR2 SYDVKM. This CDR3 spans 15 amino acids. The germline V and J ends were trimmed by 6 bases and 1 base, with 15 bases remaining between them. Here the CDR3 DNA reads TGTGCCAGCAGCCAGGGGCGTGGGGGTAACTATGGCTACACCTTC. Translation: CASSQGRGGNYGYTF.

This chain connects TRBV2 to TRBJ1-2; the match to TRBD1 covers 7 bases. V shed 8 bases and J 2 bases; nucleotides not matched to a gene: 8. This CDR3 has 14 amino acids. CDR1 SNHLY and CDR2 FYNNEI come from the germline V gene. CDR3 in amino acids: CASDDPTGNYGYTF. CDR3 in DNA: TGTGCCAGCGACGACCCGACAGGGAACTATGGCTACACCTTC. Combining the CDR3 with reference TRBV2 and TRBJ1-2 gives the whole variable domain EPEVTQTPSHQVTQMGQEVILRCVPISNHLYFYWYRQILGQKVEFLVSFYNNEISEKSEIFDDQFSVERPDGSNFTLKIRSTKLEDSAMYFCASDDPTGNYGYTFGSGTRLTVV.

The rearrangement joins TRBV6-2 or TRBV6-3 to TRBJ2-7, with 8 positions matching TRBD2. Germline lookup yields CDR1 MNHEY and CDR2 SVGEGT. Unmatched junction bases numbered 5, after V lost 0 bases and J lost 4 bases. The CDR3 runs to 15 residues. CDR3 DNA sequence: TGTGCCAGCAGTTACTCGTCGGGAGGGCCTTACGAGCAGTACTTC. Its protein product is CASSYSSGGPYEQYF.

The rearrangement uses TRBV11-2 and TRBJ2-1; the match to TRBD1 covers 8 bases. This CDR3 comprises 17 residues. The V gene's germline CDR1 is SGHAT and CDR2 FQNNGV. V lost 6 bases, J lost 5 bases, and 15 bases stayed unmatched. CDR3 loop: CASRLRGRTGLHNEQFF. In DNA form, the CDR3 reads TGTGCCAGCAGGTTACGGGGAAGGACAGGGCTGCACAATGAGCAGTTCTTC.

This clone was recorded once. The chain links TRBV7-2 to TRBJ1-1; D perhaps matches TRBD1 (5 bases). Germline CDR1 reads SGHTA; CDR2 reads FQGNSA. CDR3 size: 13 residues. The germline V and J ends were trimmed by 8 bases and 1 base, with 11 bases remaining between them. Here the CDR3 DNA reads TGTGCCAGCGGCCTAGACAGGAACACTGAAGCTTTCTTT. Residues: CASGLDRNTEAFF.

This clone was counted many times. Other DNA sequences in this sample translate to the same CDR3. This chain links TRBV7-2 with TRBJ1-5; no firm D call. The germline gives CDR1 SGHTA, CDR2 FQGNSA. The CDR3 totals 15 residues. The V gene lost 1 base and the J gene lost 2 bases, with 9 bases spanning the gap. CDR3 in amino acids: CASSLDAGGNQPQHF. The DNA of the CDR3 is TGTGCCAGCAGCTTAGACGCGGGCGGCAATCAGCCCCAGCATTTT.

This clone was seen a handful of times. The genes are TRBV6-1 and TRBJ1-2; D may be TRBD1 (6 bases). The CDR3 has 15 amino acids. Germline CDR1 is MNHNS and CDR2 is SASEGT. V was trimmed by 3 bases and J by 8 bases, leaving 19 bases between them. The CDR3 protein is CASSEKGGYAGGYTF. CDR3 sequence (DNA): TGTGCCAGCAGTGAGAAAGGGGGATATGCGGGCGGCTACACCTTC.

This clone appeared once. This chain links TRBV9 with TRBJ2-5, with D possibly being TRBD2 (5 bases). Trimming cost V 0 bases and J 5 bases, with 20 bases left between them. CDR3 length: 17 amino acids. CDR1 is SGDLS and CDR2 is YYNGEE in the germline V gene. The DNA for the CDR3 is TGTGCCAGCAGCGTAGTTCCGGCGGGCCCGGGTCGGGAGACCCAGTACTTC. Translated, it gives CASSVVPAGPGRETQYF.

V usage is TRBV7-9 and J usage is TRBJ1-4; weak D call: TRBD1 (5 bases). The CDR3 runs 14 residues. Trimming cost V 3 bases and J 8 bases, with 13 bases left between them. CDR1 and CDR2 (germline): SEHNR, FQNEAQ (reference sequence). The CDR3 region is CASSLTQGREKLFF. In DNA form, the CDR3 reads TGTGCCAGCAGCTTGACTCAGGGTCGGGAAAAACTGTTTTTT.

This clone was observed a single time. This chain connects TRBV3-1 (or the pseudogene TRBV3-2) to TRBJ2-2; 14 nucleotides line up with TRBD2. The CDR3 loop spans 17 amino acids. Germline CDR1 is LGHDT and CDR2 is YNNKEL (reference sequence). Trimming cost V 4 bases and J 4 bases; bases outside gene matches: 5. In nucleotides, the CDR3 is TGTGCCAGCAGCCCGGGACTAGCGGGAGTCCCCACCGGGGAGCTGTTTTTT. Translated: CASSPGLAGVPTGELFF.

The V gene is TRBV9, the J gene TRBJ2-2; 11 positions agree with TRBD2. This CDR3 spans 15 amino acids. The V and J ends lost 4 bases and 6 bases, in that order; junction bases with no gene match: 5. CDR1 and CDR2 (germline): SGDLS, YYNGEE. CDR3 loop: CASSFSGRAAGELFF. DNA for the CDR3: TGTGCCAGCAGCTTTAGCGGGAGGGCGGCCGGGGAGCTGTTTTTT.

The chain employs TRBV3-1 (or the pseudogene TRBV3-2) and TRBJ2-1; 7 bases are a match to TRBD1. Germline values: CDR1 LGHDT, CDR2 YNNKEL (reference sequence). The J segment lost 6 bases and the V segment lost 3 bases, leaving 5 bases of the junction unmatched. There are 14 residues in the CDR3. CDR3 DNA sequence: TGTGCCAGCAGCCATAGGGGACAGTCCAATGAGCAGTTCTTC. Protein sequence: CASSHRGQSNEQFF.

This sequence joins TRBV2 and TRBJ1-1; TRBD1 might be the D (6 bases). Germline CDR1 is SNHLY and CDR2 is FYNNEI. V was trimmed by 1 base and J by 6 bases, leaving 15 bases between them. This CDR3 is 15 amino acids long. The CDR3 DNA is TGTGCCAGCAGTGAAGAAGGGGGGGCCAGGGCTGAAGCTTTCTTT. Its protein is CASSEEGGARAEAFF.

This chain links TRBV5-1 with TRBJ2-1; 7 bases line up with TRBD1. The V gene end was trimmed by 2 bases and the J gene end by 5 bases; junction bases not matched to a gene: 10. Per germline, CDR1 SGHRS and CDR2 YFSETQ. This CDR3 contains 16 residues. For the CDR3, the DNA is TGCGCCAGCAGCTTCGGGCAGGGGGAATCTCACAATGAGCAGTTCTTC. It translates to CASSFGQGESHNEQFF.

Worth noting for this clone: Other DNA sequences of this sample code for an identical CDR3. This sequence joins TRBV7-9 and TRBJ1-3; D not certain. Between the trimmed V and J ends, which lost 1 base and 4 bases, there was a span of 5 bases. The CDR3 is 13 amino acids. CDR1 is SEHNR, CDR2 FQNEAQ, per germline (reference sequence). This CDR3 reads CASSLDIGNTIYF. Written as DNA, the CDR3 is TGTGCCAGCAGCTTAGATATCGGAAACACCATATATTTT.

With regard to this clone: Other nucleotide sequences in the sample specify the same CDR3. This rearrangement joins TRBV2 to TRBJ1-6; unclear D gene. The V end lost 2 bases, the J end lost 7 bases, and 12 bases lay between the germline ends. The germline gives CDR1 SNHLY, CDR2 FYNNEI. This CDR3 contains 15 residues. CDR3 region: CASSERGPLNSPLHF. CDR3 bases: TGTGCCAGCAGTGAACGAGGGCCCCTGAATTCACCCCTCCACTTT.

This sequence joins TRBV30 and TRBJ2-1, with 7 positions matching TRBD2. This CDR3 is built from 14 residues. Unmatched junction bases numbered 10, after V lost 4 bases and J lost 7 bases. Germline loops: CDR1 GTSNPN, CDR2 SVGIG (reference sequence). The CDR3 DNA is TGTGCCTGGACTGGGCGAGGGAGGGAGAATGAGCAGTTCTTC. Translating it yields CAWTGRGRENEQFF. Full variable domain (remainder filled in from reference TRBV30 and TRBJ2-1): SQTIHQWPATLVQPVGSPLSLECTVEGTSNPNLYWYRQAAGRGLQLLFYSVGIGQISSEVPQNLSASRPQDRQFILSSKKLLLSDSGFYLCAWTGRGRENEQFFGPGTRLTVL.